Following are 26 T cell receptor beta chains from one sample sequenced in a study of CD8+ T cells in alopecia areata. RNA was extracted and reverse transcribed into cDNA as the sequencing template. The repertoire was sequenced with immunoSEQ multiplex PCR; TCRdb's copy has only in-frame clones and lacks some. The sample records roughly 150,000 clones, more than 75% being singletons. The sequenced sample was CD8+ T cells sorted from blood, obtained at week 0. Every receptor here comes from a human donor with alopecia areata.

CDR3 region: CASSHRDRPYEQYF. DNA of the CDR3: TGCGCCAGCAGCCACCGGGACAGGCCCTACGAGCAGTACTTC. The chain employs TRBV5-1 and TRBJ2-7, with 8 bases that match TRBD1. V was clipped by 4 bases and J by 2 bases; unmatched bases: 5. This CDR3 region has 14 residues. The germline V gene has CDR1 SGHRS and CDR2 YFSETQ. The complete variable domain, with remaining parts taken from reference TRBV5-1 and TRBJ2-7, reads KAGVTQTPRYLIKTRGQQVTLSCSPISGHRSVSWYQQTPGQGLQFLFEYFSETQRNKGNFPGRFSGRQFSNSRSEMNVSTLELGDSALYLCASSHRDRPYEQYFGPGTRLTVT.

In nucleotides, the CDR3 is TGTGCCGGTCGACAGGGCTCGAGCACCGGGGAGCTGTTTTTT. This codes for CAGRQGSSTGELFF. This chain joins TRBV7-8 and TRBJ2-2, with 7 bases that match TRBD1. This CDR3 has 14 residues. Germline CDR1 and CDR2: SGHVS and FQNEAQ. V gave up 11 bases and J gave up 4 bases; unmatched junction bases: 10.

The chain uses TRBV11-2 and TRBJ2-3; D is perhaps TRBD1 or TRBD2 (5 bases each). V gave up 2 bases and J gave up 3 bases, with 15 bases separating them. The CDR3 is 16 residues long. CDR1 is SGHAT, CDR2 FQNNGV, per germline. The CDR3 loop reads CASSLRGPLGTDTQYF. CDR3 nucleotides: TGTGCCAGCAGCTTACGGGGCCCCCTGGGTACAGATACGCAGTATTTT.

This chain uses TRBV7-9 with TRBJ2-2, with TRBD2 identical over 10 bases. The CDR3 runs to 15 residues. Per germline, CDR1 SEHNR and CDR2 FQNEAQ (reference sequence). The V segment lost 7 bases and the J segment 4 bases; nucleotides outside the gene matches: 6. CDR3 loop: CASIKRTSGTGELFF. The CDR3 region has the DNA TGTGCCAGCATCAAAAGGACTAGCGGCACCGGGGAGCTGTTTTTT.

This clone was observed a few times. V gene TRBV29-1 combines with J gene TRBJ2-7, with 8 bases matching TRBD2. Trimming cost V 2 bases and J 3 bases; bases outside gene matches: 6. The CDR3 loop spans 14 amino acids. Germline V gene data show CDR1 as SQVTM and CDR2 as ANQGSEA. The CDR3 spells CSVEFAGGIYEQYF. The CDR3 DNA is TGCAGCGTTGAATTTGCGGGAGGAATCTACGAGCAGTACTTC.

V is TRBV27 and J is TRBJ1-2; D gene unclear. The length of the CDR3 is 16 residues. Germline CDR1 MNHEY, CDR2 SMNVEV (reference sequence). The V end was cut by 7 bases, the J end by 4 bases, with 22 bases between. CDR3 sequence (DNA): TGTGCCAGCACCCTCCGTCCCGGGAACTTGGGCTATGGCTACACCTTC. It translates to CASTLRPGNLGYGYTF.

The chain uses TRBV29-1 and TRBJ2-7, with D unresolved. Germline V CDR1 and CDR2: SQVTM, ANQGSEA. The germline V and J ends were trimmed by 7 bases and 3 bases, with 10 bases remaining between them. The CDR3 spans 11 residues. CDR3 DNA sequence: TGCAGCGGTACGCAGGACTACGAGCAGTACTTC. It is translated as CSGTQDYEQYF.

This clone was counted a single time. The chain combines TRBV2 with TRBJ1-1; tentatively, D is TRBD1 (5 bases). The CDR3 is 13 residues long. CDR1 and CDR2 (germline): SNHLY, FYNNEI. V shed 8 bases and J shed 3 bases, with 13 bases lying between them. CDR3 residues: CASGAQTHTEAFF. DNA for the CDR3: TGTGCCAGCGGGGCTCAGACCCACACTGAAGCTTTCTTT. Combining the CDR3 with reference TRBV2 and TRBJ1-1 gives the whole variable domain EPEVTQTPSHQVTQMGQEVILRCVPISNHLYFYWYRQILGQKVEFLVSFYNNEISEKSEIFDDQFSVERPDGSNFTLKIRSTKLEDSAMYFCASGAQTHTEAFFGQGTRLTVV.

The chain links TRBV11-2 to TRBJ2-3, with 8 nucleotides matching TRBD1. J was trimmed by 4 bases and V by 5 bases; bases with no gene match: 8. Germline CDR1 is SGHAT and CDR2 is FQNNGV. The CDR3 spans 15 residues. CDR3 sequence reads: CASSVRTGRADTQYF. CDR3 in DNA: TGTGCCAGCAGCGTCAGGACAGGGCGGGCAGATACGCAGTATTTT.

This chain uses TRBV27 with TRBJ1-1; D perhaps matches TRBD1 (6 bases). The CDR3 totals 12 residues. The V end lost 6 bases, the J end lost 5 bases, and 10 bases lay between the germline ends. In germline, CDR1 is MNHEY, CDR2 SMNVEV (reference sequence). The DNA of the CDR3 is TGTGCCAGCAGCCAGGGGAAGACTGAAGCTTTCTTT. Encoded protein: CASSQGKTEAFF.

The chain combines TRBV30 with TRBJ2-5; D possibly uses TRBD1 or TRBD2 (5 bases each). CDR1 and CDR2 from the germline V gene are GTSNPN and SVGIG (reference sequence). With 5 bases removed from V and 11 bases from J, the gap between germline ends came to 18 bases. CDR3 length: 12 residues. DNA for the CDR3: TGTGCCTGGGGGACCGACAAGAGAGAGCAGTACTTC. Its protein is CAWGTDKREQYF.

The V and J genes are TRBV5-6 and TRBJ2-7, with unresolved D. Trimming removed 5 bases from V and 3 bases from J, with 6 bases in between. Germline CDR1 is SGHDT and CDR2 is YYEEEE. CDR3 length: 11 amino acids. The DNA for the CDR3 is TGTGCCAGCAGTACAGACTACGAGCAGTACTTC. It yields the protein CASSTDYEQYF.

The CDR3 is CASSPFLFNEQFF. Here the CDR3 DNA reads TGTGCCAGCAGCCCCTTTTTGTTCAATGAGCAGTTCTTC. V gene TRBV7-7 combines with J gene TRBJ2-1; D gene unclear. The CDR3 runs 13 residues. Deletions cut 5 bases from V and 6 bases from J, with 11 bases between. Germline V lookup: CDR1 SSHAT, CDR2 FNYEAQ (reference sequence).

This clone was seen once. This rearrangement joins TRBV7-9 to TRBJ2-7; tentative D call: TRBD2 (6 bases). This CDR3 has 15 amino acids. Trimming cost V 5 bases and J 0 bases, with 14 bases left between them. CDR1 SEHNR and CDR2 FQNEAQ come from the germline V gene (reference sequence). DNA of the CDR3: TGTGCCAGCAGCACGTCGGAGGAGGGCTCCTACGAGCAGTACTTC. Translated: CASSTSEEGSYEQYF.

The chain employs TRBV9 and TRBJ2-1, with 8 bases matching TRBD2. Germline V gene sequence: CDR1 SGDLS, CDR2 YYNGEE. The CDR3 is 15 amino acids. V dropped 0 bases and J dropped 3; count of bases not matched to a gene: 2. CDR3: CASSVGAGGYNEQFF. The CDR3 DNA follows: TGTGCCAGCAGCGTAGGGGCGGGGGGCTACAATGAGCAGTTCTTC.

The chain joins TRBV7-9 to TRBJ1-1; the match to TRBD1 covers 7 bases. Looked up from germline, CDR1 is SEHNR and CDR2 is FQNEAQ (reference sequence). The CDR3 runs 15 residues. V shed 4 bases and J 2 bases; nucleotides not matched to a gene: 7. For the CDR3, the DNA is TGTGCCAGCAGCTCAACCCGACAGGGAAACACTGAAGCTTTCTTT. It is translated as CASSSTRQGNTEAFF.

The chain joins TRBV15 to TRBJ1-1; no firm D call. Germline V CDR1 and CDR2: LNHNV, YYDKDF (reference sequence). Trimming removed 0 bases at V and 1 base at J, with 9 bases between. This CDR3 contains 15 residues. The CDR3: CATSREGVGNTEAFF. The CDR3, as DNA: TGTGCCACCAGCAGAGAGGGAGTGGGGAACACTGAAGCTTTCTTT.

This clone was observed a single time. The rearrangement uses TRBV29-1 and TRBJ2-6; D possibly corresponds to TRBD1 (5 bases). Trimming took 0 bases from V and 1 from J, leaving 10 bases between them. CDR1 is SQVTM and CDR2 is ANQGSEA in the germline V gene. The CDR3 contains 16 residues. The CDR3 loop reads CSVEDFKGSGANVLTF. Here the CDR3 DNA reads TGCAGCGTTGAAGATTTTAAGGGGTCTGGGGCCAACGTCCTGACTTTC.

The chain is built from TRBV7-9 and TRBJ2-5, with 7 bases matching TRBD2. The CDR3 is 15 residues long. Germline V CDR1 and CDR2: SEHNR, FQNEAQ (reference sequence). With V trimmed by 0 bases and J by 0 bases, 1 base remained unmatched. CDR3 region: CASSLAGGNQETQYF. As DNA, the CDR3 is TGTGCCAGCAGCTTAGCGGGGGGGAACCAAGAGACCCAGTACTTC. Full variable domain (remainder filled in from reference TRBV7-9 and TRBJ2-5): DTGVSQNPRHKITKRGQNVTFRCDPISEHNRLYWYRQTLGQGPEFLTYFQNEAQLEKSRLLSDRFSAERPKGSFSTLEIQRTEQGDSAMYLCASSLAGGNQETQYFGPGTRLLVL.

The genes are TRBV30 and TRBJ1-5, with no clear D. The germline CDR1 and CDR2 sequences are GTSNPN and SVGIG (reference sequence). The length of the CDR3 is 13 residues. V gave up 5 bases and J gave up 1 base, with 9 bases separating them. CDR3 nucleotide sequence: TGTGCCTGGGCGACGGAAAGCAATCAGCCCCAGCATTTT. Translated, it gives CAWATESNQPQHF.

V is TRBV4-1 and J is TRBJ2-1; perhaps TRBD1 as D (5 bases). Germline-derived CDR1 and CDR2 are MGHRA and YSYEKL. This CDR3 spans 11 amino acids. V lost 6 bases and J lost 10, with 10 bases in between. The CDR3: CASRDIQEQFF. The CDR3 region has the DNA TGCGCCAGCAGGGACATTCAGGAGCAGTTCTTC.

This chain joins TRBV13 and TRBJ1-2, with D possibly matching TRBD1 (6 bases). The germline V gene has CDR1 PRHDT and CDR2 FYEKMQ (reference sequence). Trimming removed 2 bases from V and 8 bases from J, with 15 bases in between. CDR3 size: 14 residues. The chain's CDR3 is CASSLLTGTMGYTF. DNA for the CDR3: TGTGCCAGCAGCTTACTTACAGGGACTATGGGCTACACCTTC. Variable domain in full (rest from reference TRBV13 and TRBJ1-2): AAGVIQSPRHLIKEKRETATLKCYPIPRHDTVYWYQQGPGQDPQFLISFYEKMQSDKGSIPDRFSAQQFSDYHSELNMSSLELGDSALYFCASSLLTGTMGYTFGSGTRLTVV.

The chain uses TRBV10-2 and TRBJ1-1, with D maybe TRBD1 (5 bases). The CDR3 runs 15 residues. Trimming removed 3 bases from V and 5 bases from J, with 16 bases in between. Germline V gene lookup returns CDR1 WSHSY and CDR2 SAAADI. CDR3 sequence: CASSDIWGGWTEAFF. CDR3 coding DNA: TGCGCCAGCAGTGATATCTGGGGGGGGTGGACTGAAGCTTTCTTT.

On this clone itself: One end of the junction is discordant with germline, which a read error may explain. The J gene is TRBJ2-7, the V gene TRBV7-8; D possibly corresponds to TRBD2 (6 bases). The germline CDR1 and CDR2 sequences are SGHVS and FQNEAQ. The CDR3 extends over 13 amino acids. The CDR3 nucleotides read TGTGCCGGCAGCCCGCGGGACTCCTACGAGCAGTACTTC. Protein sequence: CAGSPRDSYEQYF.

The chain is built from TRBV27 and TRBJ2-2; 10 positions agree with TRBD1. V gave up 5 bases and J gave up 7 bases; unmatched junction bases: 13. CDR1 and CDR2 (germline): MNHEY, SMNVEV (reference sequence). This CDR3 has 17 residues. CDR3 residues: CASSHSWGDRGGGELFF. In DNA form, the CDR3 reads TGTGCCAGCAGTCACTCTTGGGGGGACAGGGGCGGCGGGGAGCTGTTTTTT.

The V and J genes are TRBV4-1 and TRBJ2-7, with 10 bases fitting TRBD1. V was clipped by 0 bases and J by 3 bases; unmatched bases: 5. CDR1 is MGHRA and CDR2 is YSYEKL in the germline V gene. The CDR3 has 16 residues. CDR3 in amino acids: CASSQDQDRGFYEQYF. Here the CDR3 DNA reads TGCGCCAGCAGCCAAGACCAGGACAGGGGGTTCTACGAGCAGTACTTC.